The present entry profiles one T cell receptor (beta chain) with its context. Its antigen target is currently unknown. No much larger clone is present one base from it, and per-base qualities are unavailable. The CDR3 regions of human TCRbeta chains were analyzed by immunosequencing. In the source study's methods: TCRs in the repertoires were compared against a reference library of SARS-CoV-2-specific TCRs that had been generated with the MIRA antigen-specificity platform. Breadth was defined as the fraction of unique TCRs that were SARS-CoV-2-associated, and depth was defined as the fraction of total T cells that were SARS-CoV-2-associated. Each spike-specific TCR was assigned to its reactive spike region and to a CD4 or CD8 class using the MIRA data. Log10-transformed breadth and depth values were compared by one-way ANOVA with Sidak's multiple comparisons tests. TCRdb limited this immuneACCESS table to in-frame rearrangements with V and J called. A share of clones is missing; checked studies link under half to unresolved V genes, and the rest is unexplained. V and J calls and clone size are as listed in that table; D and trimming were resolved from the DNA. The sample table shows 110,000 to 150,000 clones, and roughly 89% are seen once. The top ten constitute 1.7% of the sample.

The entry originates in a study of T cell responses to AZD1222 COVID-19 vaccine (dated by TCRdb to about 2021). In terms of the full investigation: AZD1222 recipients whose second dose came at about 4 weeks and those whose second dose came at about 12 weeks were combined into one group, since spike-specific TCR depth and breadth did not differ between the two schedules. TCR sequencing covered some 250 trial participants: 200 to 210 given two doses of AZD1222 and 26 given two doses of MenACWY control vaccine. Enrollment into the trials was organized by age into subgroups of 18-55, 56-69 and 70-plus years, and those subgroups contained roughly 140, 27 and 60 TCR-sequenced participants, respectively. Study-level results and caveats: Reportedly, close to half of the unique spike-specific TCRs recognized epitopes lying outside the regions that are mutated in the B.1.351 and B.1.1.7 variants. Participants were mostly white British and included more females than males, and it was suggested by the authors that clonal diversity may have been underestimated. The 56-69-year group was small, and its depth increase did not reach significance, likely because of low power. After two AZD1222 doses, both the breadth and the depth of spike-specific TCRs were significantly higher than at day 0 and than in MenACWY recipients. Conclusions about previously exposed vaccinees were limited because only six or seven AZD1222 recipients were SARS-CoV-2 seropositive at baseline. Because no samples from the day 14 peak response were available, repertoires could be characterized only after the peak T cell response. The whole spike protein was spanned by vaccine-associated CD4 TCRs, and dominant responses were seen in regions 160-218 and 743-854.

Per the publication, the time point label means: baseline before first vaccination. Samples from vaccinated people were obtained from the UK trials COV001 and COV002, which included a single-blind randomized controlled phase 2/3 trial of AZD1222 (ChAdOx1 nCoV-19) in healthy adults. Trial participant PBMC samples were collected at day 0 and day 28 after the second dose for TCRbeta chain sequencing. The source was peripheral blood, collected on day 0 of AZD1222 vaccination. The sequence was obtained from an adult in good health.

The CDR3 amino acid sequence is: CAIKGQGAQGVHNEQFF. The DNA is TGTGCCATCAAGGGACAGGGGGCGCAGGGAGTACACAATGAGCAGTTCTTC. Recombination connected TRBV10-3 to TRBJ2-1; a stretch of 12 junction bases matches TRBD1. Its CDR3 holds 17 amino acids, cysteine through phenylalanine. Only the CDR3 part of the read is kept: 51 bases, read in frame from the first base. The germline V gene supplies CDR1 ENHRY and CDR2 SYGVKD. The junction shows trimming of 7 bases on V and 5 bases on J, and the gene matches do not reach 12 bases of it.